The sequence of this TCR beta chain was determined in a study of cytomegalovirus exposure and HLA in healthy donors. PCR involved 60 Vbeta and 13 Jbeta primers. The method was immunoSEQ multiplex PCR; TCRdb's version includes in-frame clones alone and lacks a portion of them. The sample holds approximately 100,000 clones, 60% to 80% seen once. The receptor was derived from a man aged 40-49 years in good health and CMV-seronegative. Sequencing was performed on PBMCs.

In DNA, the CDR3 is TGTGCCAGTCGGGACAGGGCGGTGAATTCACCCCTCCACTTT. Translated: CASRDRAVNSPLHF. The V gene is TRBV7-2, the J gene TRBJ1-6; 9 bases agree with TRBD1. The V segment lost 9 bases and the J segment 7 bases; nucleotides outside the gene matches: 7. The CDR3 length is 14 residues. Germline V gives CDR1 SGHTA, CDR2 FQGNSA.